This TCR beta chain stems from a study of T cell responses to AZD1222 COVID-19 vaccine. Study results and limitations: Donors skewed white British and female; clonal diversity was possibly underestimated. The CD4 TCRs associated with vaccination extended across spike and predominated at 160-218 and 743-854. The reported proportion of spike-specific TCRs targeting unmutated variant regions was nearly half. The number of AZD1222 recipients seropositive at baseline was only 5 to 7.

Produced via immunoSEQ multiplex PCR; TCRdb's table is partial and in-frame only. Among about 140,000 clones listed, approximately 91% were seen once. This clone was recorded a few times. Its matching antigen is unknown. The CDR3 spans 14 residues. The V gene's germline CDR1 is WNHNN and CDR2 SYGVQD (reference sequence). Trimming took 3 bases from V and 8 from J, leaving 16 bases between them. V usage is TRBV10-1 and J usage is TRBJ1-1; the D is unclear. The material was peripheral blood, obtained 28 days after the second AZD1222 dose. This clonotype was sampled from an adult who received the AZD1222 COVID-19 vaccine. The CDR3: CASSDSYLISEAFF. The CDR3 DNA is TGCGCCAGCAGTGACTCATACCTCATTTCCGAAGCTTTCTTT.